Listed below are T cell receptor beta chains from one sample, sequenced in a study of T cell changes during pregnancy in multiple sclerosis. The assay was immunoSEQ multiplex PCR, and TCRdb's table has in-frame clones only and misses some. The repertoire consists of about 32,000 clones, with about 88% occurring once and the leading ten covering about 10%. The input for sequencing was CD8+ T cells from peripheral blood mononuclear cells, taken in the second trimester of pregnancy. The receptors shown here come from a female donor with multiple sclerosis, enrolled in a pregnancy study. The CDR3 runs from the conserved cysteine through the conserved F or W. D genes are given only for firm matches. A row's size may be missing; if present it is once, few, many or a size class.

v_gene: TRBV27; d_gene: NA; j_gene: TRBJ1-2; abundance: NA; CDR3aa: CASSSRQDNYGYTF; CDR3nt: TGTGCCAGCAGTTCACGACAGGATAACTATGGCTACACCTTC
v_gene: TRBV9; d_gene: TRBD2; j_gene: TRBJ2-7; abundance: NA; CDR3aa: CASSVEAGEGEQYF; CDR3nt: TGTGCCAGCAGCGTAGAGGCCGGGGAGGGCGAGCAGTACTTC
v_gene: TRBV7-9; d_gene: NA; j_gene: TRBJ1-1; abundance: NA; CDR3aa: CASSPIMNTEAFF; CDR3nt: TGTGCCAGCAGCCCCATCATGAACACTGAAGCTTTCTTT
v_gene: TRBV11-2; d_gene: TRBD1; j_gene: TRBJ1-2; abundance: NA; CDR3aa: CASSLRWGTDPNYGYTF; CDR3nt: TGTGCCAGCAGCTTAAGATGGGGGACAGATCCTAACTATGGCTACACCTTC
v_gene: TRBV6-1; d_gene: TRBD1; j_gene: TRBJ1-1; abundance: NA; CDR3aa: CASRGDRGIDTEAFF; CDR3nt: TGTGCCTCGAGGGGAGACAGGGGCATTGACACTGAAGCTTTCTTT
v_gene: TRBV5-4; d_gene: TRBD2; j_gene: TRBJ2-7; abundance: NA; CDR3aa: CASSSGRGRQSYEQYF; CDR3nt: TGTGCCAGCAGCTCCGGGAGGGGACGGCAGTCCTACGAGCAGTACTTC
v_gene: TRBV5-6; d_gene: NA; j_gene: TRBJ1-5; abundance: NA; CDR3aa: CASSLAKGGFYSNQPQHF; CDR3nt: TGTGCCAGCAGCTTAGCCAAGGGGGGGTTCTATAGCAATCAGCCCCAGCATTTT
v_gene: TRBV2; d_gene: TRBD2; j_gene: TRBJ2-1; abundance: NA; CDR3aa: CASPGGLSPGDEQFF; CDR3nt: TGTGCCTCCCCGGGAGGCCTCAGCCCGGGGGATGAGCAGTTCTTC
v_gene: TRBV4-1; d_gene: NA; j_gene: TRBJ1-5; abundance: NA; CDR3aa: CASSQDRRGDQPQHF; CDR3nt: TGCGCCAGCAGCCAAGATAGGCGGGGAGATCAGCCCCAGCATTTT
v_gene: TRBV6-1; d_gene: NA; j_gene: TRBJ2-4; abundance: once; CDR3aa: CASSGASIKELLAKNIQYF; CDR3nt: TGTGCCAGCAGTGGTGCCTCCATTAAAGAACTACTAGCCAAAAACATTCAGTACTTC
v_gene: TRBV7-9; d_gene: TRBD1; j_gene: TRBJ1-1; abundance: NA; CDR3aa: CASSLTGANTEAFF; CDR3nt: TGTGCCAGCAGCCTTACAGGGGCGAACACTGAAGCTTTCTTT
v_gene: TRBV19; d_gene: TRBD2; j_gene: TRBJ2-1; abundance: NA; CDR3aa: CASSPAGGSIYNEQFF; CDR3nt: TGTGCCAGTAGTCCGGCGGGGGGGTCCATCTACAATGAGCAGTTCTTC
v_gene: TRBV1; d_gene: NA; j_gene: TRBJ2-1; abundance: once; CDR3aa: CTSGYSLGSGGYNEQFF; CDR3nt: TGCACCAGCGGCTATTCCCTCGGGAGCGGGGGATACAATGAGCAGTTCTTC